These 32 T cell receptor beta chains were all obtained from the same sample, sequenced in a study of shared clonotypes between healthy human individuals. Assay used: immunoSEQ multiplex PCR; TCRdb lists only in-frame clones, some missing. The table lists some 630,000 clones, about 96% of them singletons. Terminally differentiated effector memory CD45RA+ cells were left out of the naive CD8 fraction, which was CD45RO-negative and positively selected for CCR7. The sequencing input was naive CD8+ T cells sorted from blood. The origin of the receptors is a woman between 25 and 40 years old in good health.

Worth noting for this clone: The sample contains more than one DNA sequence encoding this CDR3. The CDR3 sequence: CASSLAGGPYEQYF. The CDR3, as DNA: TGTGCCAGCAGTCTAGCGGGAGGACCGTACGAGCAGTACTTC. The V and J genes are TRBV5-4 and TRBJ2-7; TRBD2 aligns across 11 bases. This CDR3 comprises 14 residues. Unmatched junction bases numbered 5, after V lost 5 bases and J lost 4 bases. CDR1 SGHNT and CDR2 YYREEE come from the germline V gene (reference sequence).

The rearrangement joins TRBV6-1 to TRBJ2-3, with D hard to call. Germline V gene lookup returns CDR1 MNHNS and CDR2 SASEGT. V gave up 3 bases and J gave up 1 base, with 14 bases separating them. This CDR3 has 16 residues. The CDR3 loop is CASSDPYRSGTDTQYF. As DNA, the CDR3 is TGTGCCAGCAGTGACCCTTATAGGTCGGGCACAGATACGCAGTATTTT.

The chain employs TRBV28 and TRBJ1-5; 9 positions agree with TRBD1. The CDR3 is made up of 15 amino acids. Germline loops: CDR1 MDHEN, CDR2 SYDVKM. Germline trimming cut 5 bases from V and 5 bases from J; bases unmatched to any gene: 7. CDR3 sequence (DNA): TGTGCCAGCAGTCCTAAGGGACAGGGCCATCAGCCCCAGCATTTT. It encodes CASSPKGQGHQPQHF.

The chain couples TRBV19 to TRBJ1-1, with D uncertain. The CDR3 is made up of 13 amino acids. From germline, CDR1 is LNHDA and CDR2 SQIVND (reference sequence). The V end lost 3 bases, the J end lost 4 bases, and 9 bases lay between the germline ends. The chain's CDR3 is CASSMGMATEAFF. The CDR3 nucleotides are TGTGCCAGTAGTATGGGGATGGCCACTGAAGCTTTCTTT.

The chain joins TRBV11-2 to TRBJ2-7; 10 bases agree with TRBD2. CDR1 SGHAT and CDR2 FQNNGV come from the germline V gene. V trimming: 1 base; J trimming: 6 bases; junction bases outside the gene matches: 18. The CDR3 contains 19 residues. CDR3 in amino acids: CASSLGYGLAALPVPEQYF. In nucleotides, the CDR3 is TGTGCCAGCAGCTTAGGTTATGGACTAGCGGCCCTCCCCGTTCCCGAGCAGTACTTC. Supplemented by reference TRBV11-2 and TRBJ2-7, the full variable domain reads EAGVAQSPRYKIIEKRQSVAFWCNPISGHATLYWYQQILGQGPKLLIQFQNNGVVDDSQLPKDRFSAERLKGVDSTLKIQPAKLEDSAVYLCASSLGYGLAALPVPEQYFGPGTRLTVT.

The CDR3 DNA follows: TGTGCCAGCAAGACAGGGGGTAGGGACGAGCAGTACTTC. This gives the protein CASKTGGRDEQYF. The chain has TRBV5-5 and TRBJ2-7, with 9 bases lining up with TRBD1. Germline CDR1 reads SGHKS; CDR2 reads YYEKEE (reference sequence). V lost 6 bases to trimming and J lost 5 bases; unmatched junction nucleotides: 6. The CDR3 loop spans 13 amino acids.

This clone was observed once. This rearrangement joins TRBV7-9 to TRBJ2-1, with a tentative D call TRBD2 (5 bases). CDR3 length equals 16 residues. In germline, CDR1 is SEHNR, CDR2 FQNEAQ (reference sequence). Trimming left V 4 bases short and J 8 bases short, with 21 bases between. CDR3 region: CASSWVLAGLGDEQFF. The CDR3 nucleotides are TGTGCCAGCAGCTGGGTATTAGCCGGGCTCGGGGATGAGCAGTTCTTC.

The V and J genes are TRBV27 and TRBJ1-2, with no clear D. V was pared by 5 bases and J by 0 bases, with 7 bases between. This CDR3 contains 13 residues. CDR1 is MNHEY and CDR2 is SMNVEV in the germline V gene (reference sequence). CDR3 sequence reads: CASSAIANYGYTF. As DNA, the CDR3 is TGTGCCAGCAGTGCGATAGCTAACTATGGCTACACCTTC.

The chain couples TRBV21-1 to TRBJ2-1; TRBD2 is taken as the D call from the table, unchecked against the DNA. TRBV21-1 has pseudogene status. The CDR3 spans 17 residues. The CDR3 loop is CASSNHGQEGSYNEQFF. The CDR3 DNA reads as TGTGCCAGCAGCAATCACGGGCAGGAGGGCTCCTACAATGAGCAGTTCTTC.

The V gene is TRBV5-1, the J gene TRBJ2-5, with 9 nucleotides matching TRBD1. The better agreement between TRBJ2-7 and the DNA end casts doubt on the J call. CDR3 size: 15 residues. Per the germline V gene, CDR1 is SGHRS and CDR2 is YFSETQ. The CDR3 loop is CASRSGDRAYNEQYF. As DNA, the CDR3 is TGCGCCAGCCGATCGGGGGACAGGGCTTACAACGAGCAGTACTTC.

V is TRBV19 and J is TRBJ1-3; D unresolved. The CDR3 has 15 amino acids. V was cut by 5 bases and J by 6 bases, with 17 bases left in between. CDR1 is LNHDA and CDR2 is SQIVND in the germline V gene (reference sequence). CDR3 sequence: CASSGRSLSENTIYF. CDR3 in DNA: TGTGCCAGTAGTGGGCGGTCCCTCTCGGAAAACACCATATATTTT.

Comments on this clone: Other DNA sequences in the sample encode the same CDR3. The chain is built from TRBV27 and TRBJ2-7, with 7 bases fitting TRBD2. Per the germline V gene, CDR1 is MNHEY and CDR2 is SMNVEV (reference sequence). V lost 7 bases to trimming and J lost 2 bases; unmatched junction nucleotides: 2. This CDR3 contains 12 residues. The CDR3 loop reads CASMGGPYEQYF. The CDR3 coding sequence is TGTGCCAGCATGGGAGGGCCCTACGAGCAGTACTTC.

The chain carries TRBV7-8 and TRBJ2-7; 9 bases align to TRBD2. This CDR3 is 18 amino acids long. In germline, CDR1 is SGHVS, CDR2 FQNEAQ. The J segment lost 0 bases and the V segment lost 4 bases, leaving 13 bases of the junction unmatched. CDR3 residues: CASSSSLRLAESSYEQYF. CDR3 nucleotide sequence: TGTGCCAGCAGCTCCAGCCTCCGACTAGCGGAAAGCTCCTACGAGCAGTACTTC. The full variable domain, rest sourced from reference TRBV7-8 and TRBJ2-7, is GAGVSQSPRYKVAKRGQDVALRCDPISGHVSLFWYQQALGQGPEFLTYFQNEAQLDKSGLPSDRFFAERPEGSVSTLKIQRTQQEDSAVYLCASSSSLRLAESSYEQYFGPGTRLTVT.

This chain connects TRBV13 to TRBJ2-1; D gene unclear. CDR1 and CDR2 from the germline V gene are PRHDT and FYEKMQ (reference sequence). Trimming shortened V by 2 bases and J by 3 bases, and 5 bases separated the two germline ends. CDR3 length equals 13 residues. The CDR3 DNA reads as TGTGCCAGCAGCTTATCTAACTACAATGAGCAGTTCTTC. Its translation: CASSLSNYNEQFF. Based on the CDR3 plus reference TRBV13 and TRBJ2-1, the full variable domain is AAGVIQSPRHLIKEKRETATLKCYPIPRHDTVYWYQQGPGQDPQFLISFYEKMQSDKGSIPDRFSAQQFSDYHSELNMSSLELGDSALYFCASSLSNYNEQFFGPGTRLTVL.

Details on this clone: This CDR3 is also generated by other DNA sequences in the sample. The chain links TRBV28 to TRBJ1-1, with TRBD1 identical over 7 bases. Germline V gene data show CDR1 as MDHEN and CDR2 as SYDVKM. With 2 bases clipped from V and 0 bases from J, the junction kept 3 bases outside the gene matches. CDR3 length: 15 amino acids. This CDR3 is CASSLRGTVNTEAFF. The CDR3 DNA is TGTGCCAGCAGTTTACGAGGGACAGTGAACACTGAAGCTTTCTTT.

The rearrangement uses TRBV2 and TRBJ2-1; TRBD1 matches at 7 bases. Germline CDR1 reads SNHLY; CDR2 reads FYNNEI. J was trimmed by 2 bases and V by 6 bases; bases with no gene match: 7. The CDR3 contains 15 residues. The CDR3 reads CASRSDRSTYNEQFF. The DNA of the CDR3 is TGTGCCAGCAGATCGGACAGGTCTACCTACAATGAGCAGTTCTTC.

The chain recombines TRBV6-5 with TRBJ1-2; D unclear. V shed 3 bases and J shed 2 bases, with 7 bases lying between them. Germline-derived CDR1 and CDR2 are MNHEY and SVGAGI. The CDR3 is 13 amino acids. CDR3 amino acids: CASSYSMNYGYTF. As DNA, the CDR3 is TGTGCCAGCAGTTATTCCATGAACTATGGCTACACCTTC.

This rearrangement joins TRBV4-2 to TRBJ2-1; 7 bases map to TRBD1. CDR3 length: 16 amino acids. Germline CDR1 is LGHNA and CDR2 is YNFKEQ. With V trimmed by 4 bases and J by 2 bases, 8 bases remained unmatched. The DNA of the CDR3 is TGTGCCAGCAGCCCCCTTCAGGGGGTCACCTACAATGAGCAGTTCTTC. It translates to CASSPLQGVTYNEQFF.

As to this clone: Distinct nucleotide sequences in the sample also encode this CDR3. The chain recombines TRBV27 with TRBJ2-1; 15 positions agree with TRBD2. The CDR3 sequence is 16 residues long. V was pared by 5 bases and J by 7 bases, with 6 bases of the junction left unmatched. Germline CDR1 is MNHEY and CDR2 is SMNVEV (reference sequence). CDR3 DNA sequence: TGTGCCAGCAGTAGTAGGACTAGCGGGAGGGGTAATGAGCAGTTCTTC. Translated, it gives CASSSRTSGRGNEQFF.

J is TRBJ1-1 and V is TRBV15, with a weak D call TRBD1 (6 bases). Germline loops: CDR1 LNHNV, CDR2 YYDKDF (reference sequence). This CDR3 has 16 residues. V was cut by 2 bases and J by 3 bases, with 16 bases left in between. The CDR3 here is CATSRFPDEGDTEAFF. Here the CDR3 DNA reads TGTGCCACCAGCAGATTCCCCGACGAGGGGGACACTGAAGCTTTCTTT.

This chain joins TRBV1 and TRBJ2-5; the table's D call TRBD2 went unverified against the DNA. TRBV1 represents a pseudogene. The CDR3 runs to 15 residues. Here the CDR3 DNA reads TGCACCAGCACCGGGGGCGGGAGACCCCAAGAGACCCAGTACTTC. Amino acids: CTSTGGGRPQETQYF.

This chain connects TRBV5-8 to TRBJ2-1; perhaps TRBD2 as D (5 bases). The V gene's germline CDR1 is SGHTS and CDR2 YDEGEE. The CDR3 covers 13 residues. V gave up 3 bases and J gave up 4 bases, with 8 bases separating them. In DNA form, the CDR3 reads TGTGCCAGCAGCTATGGACTTTACAATGAGCAGTTCTTC. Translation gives CASSYGLYNEQFF.

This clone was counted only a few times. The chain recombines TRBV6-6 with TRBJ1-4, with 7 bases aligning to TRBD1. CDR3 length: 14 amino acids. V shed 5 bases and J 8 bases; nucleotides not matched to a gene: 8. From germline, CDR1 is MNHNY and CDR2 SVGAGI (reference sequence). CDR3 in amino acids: CASSPRQGGEKLFF. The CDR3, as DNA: TGTGCCAGCAGTCCGCGACAGGGCGGCGAAAAACTGTTTTTT.

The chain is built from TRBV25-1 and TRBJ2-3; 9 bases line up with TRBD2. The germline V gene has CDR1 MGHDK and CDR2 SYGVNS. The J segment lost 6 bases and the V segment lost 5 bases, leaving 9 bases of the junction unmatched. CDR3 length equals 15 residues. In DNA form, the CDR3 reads TGTGCCAGCAGTTTACCGGGACTAGCATCGGATACGCAGTATTTT. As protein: CASSLPGLASDTQYF.

In DNA form, the CDR3 reads TGTGCCAGCAGCTTGTGGGGACAGGGACCTAGAAAAACCTACGAGCAGTACTTC. The encoded protein is CASSLWGQGPRKTYEQYF. This chain connects TRBV11-2 to TRBJ2-7; TRBD1 matches 9 bases. Germline values: CDR1 SGHAT, CDR2 FQNNGV. V shed 3 bases, J shed 2 bases, and the junction held 14 bases outside the gene matches. This CDR3 is built from 18 residues.

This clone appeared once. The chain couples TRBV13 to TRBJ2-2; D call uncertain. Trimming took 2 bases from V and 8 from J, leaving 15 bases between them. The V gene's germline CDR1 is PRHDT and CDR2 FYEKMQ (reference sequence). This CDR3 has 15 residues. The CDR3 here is CASSLRAWPPGELFF. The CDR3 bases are TGTGCCAGCAGCTTAAGGGCCTGGCCCCCGGGGGAGCTGTTTTTT.

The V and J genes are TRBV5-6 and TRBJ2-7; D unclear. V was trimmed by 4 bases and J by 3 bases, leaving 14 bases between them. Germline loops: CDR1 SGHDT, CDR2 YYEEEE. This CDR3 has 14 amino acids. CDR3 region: CASSAQSSDYEQYF. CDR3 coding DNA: TGTGCCAGCAGCGCACAGTCGTCAGACTACGAGCAGTACTTC.

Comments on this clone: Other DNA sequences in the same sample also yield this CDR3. The CDR3 is CASSFGAGELFF. The CDR3 bases are TGTGCCAGCAGCTTCGGAGCCGGGGAGCTGTTTTTT. The rearrangement joins TRBV11-2 to TRBJ2-2; D remains ambiguous. This CDR3 has 12 amino acids. V dropped 3 bases and J dropped 6 bases, with 5 bases sitting between them. Germline CDR1 reads SGHAT; CDR2 reads FQNNGV.

The CDR3 region has the DNA TGCGCCAGCAGCTATGGGACAGGGAAGAATAATGAGCAGTTCTTC. Its protein is CASSYGTGKNNEQFF. The chain links TRBV5-1 to TRBJ2-1; 9 nucleotides agree with TRBD1. The germline gives CDR1 SGHRS, CDR2 YFSETQ. The CDR3 totals 15 residues. V was pared by 3 bases and J by 7 bases, with 8 bases of the junction left unmatched.

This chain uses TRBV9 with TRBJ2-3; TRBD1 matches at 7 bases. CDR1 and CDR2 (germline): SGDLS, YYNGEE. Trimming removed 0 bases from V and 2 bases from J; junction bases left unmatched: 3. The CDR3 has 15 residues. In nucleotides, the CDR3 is TGTGCCAGCAGCGTAGGGGACAGATCCACAGATACGCAGTATTTT. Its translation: CASSVGDRSTDTQYF.

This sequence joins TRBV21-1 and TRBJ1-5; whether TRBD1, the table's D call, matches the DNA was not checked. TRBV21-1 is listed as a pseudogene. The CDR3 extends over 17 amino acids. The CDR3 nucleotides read TGTGCCAGCAGCAACCCGCAGGTGGACAGGGCCCCTCAGCCCCAGCATTTT. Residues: CASSNPQVDRAPQPQHF.

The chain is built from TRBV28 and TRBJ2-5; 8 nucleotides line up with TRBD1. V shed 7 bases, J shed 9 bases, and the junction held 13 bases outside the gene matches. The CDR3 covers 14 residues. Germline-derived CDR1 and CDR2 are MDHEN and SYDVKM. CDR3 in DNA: TGTGCCAGCAAAATACAGGGGGGTCTTGGGGCCCAGTACTTC. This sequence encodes CASKIQGGLGAQYF.